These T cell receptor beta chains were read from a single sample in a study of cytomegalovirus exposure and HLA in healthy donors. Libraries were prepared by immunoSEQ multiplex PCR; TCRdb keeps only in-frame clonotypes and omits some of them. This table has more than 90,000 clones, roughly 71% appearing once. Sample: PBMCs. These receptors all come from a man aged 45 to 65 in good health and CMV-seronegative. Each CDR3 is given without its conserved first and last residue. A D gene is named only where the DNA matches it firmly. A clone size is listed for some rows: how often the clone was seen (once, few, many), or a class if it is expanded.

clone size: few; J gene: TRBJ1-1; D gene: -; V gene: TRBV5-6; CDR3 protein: ASLTRVGTEAF
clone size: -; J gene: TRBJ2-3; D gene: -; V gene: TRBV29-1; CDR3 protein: SVRVSSTDTQY
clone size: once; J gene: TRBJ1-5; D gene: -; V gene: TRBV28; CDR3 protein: ASSLEQVGEEPQH
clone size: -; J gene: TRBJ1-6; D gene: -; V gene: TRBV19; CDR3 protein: ASSWQGTPLH
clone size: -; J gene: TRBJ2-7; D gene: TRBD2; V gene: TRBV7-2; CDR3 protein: ASSLVAGGSSYEQY
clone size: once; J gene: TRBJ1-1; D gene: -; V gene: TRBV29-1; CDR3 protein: SVEDLQGSEDTEAF
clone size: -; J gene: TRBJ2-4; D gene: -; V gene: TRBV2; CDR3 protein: ASIKTGNIQY
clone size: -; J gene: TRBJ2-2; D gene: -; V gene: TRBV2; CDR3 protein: ASSEDSPANTGELF
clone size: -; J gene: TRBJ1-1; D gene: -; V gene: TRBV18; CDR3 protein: ASSRIDSTEAF
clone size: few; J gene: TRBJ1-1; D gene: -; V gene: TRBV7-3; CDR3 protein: ASRVDRNTEAF
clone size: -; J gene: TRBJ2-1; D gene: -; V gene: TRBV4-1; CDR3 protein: ASSHTSLDEQF
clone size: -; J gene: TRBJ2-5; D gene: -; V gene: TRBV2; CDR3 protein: ASSWARGETQY
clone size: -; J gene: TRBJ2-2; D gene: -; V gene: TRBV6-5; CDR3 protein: ASSYSSLGARELF
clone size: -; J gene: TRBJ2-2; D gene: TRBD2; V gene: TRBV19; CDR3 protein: ASILAVNTGELF
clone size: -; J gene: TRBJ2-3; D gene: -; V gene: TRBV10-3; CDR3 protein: AISSGHPTDTQY
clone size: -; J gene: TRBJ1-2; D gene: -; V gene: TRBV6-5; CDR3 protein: ASSRTTAYGYT
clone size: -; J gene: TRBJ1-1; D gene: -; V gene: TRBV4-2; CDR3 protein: ASSQDSTGDTEAF
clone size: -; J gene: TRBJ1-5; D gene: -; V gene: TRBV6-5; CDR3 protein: ASSYDRSSSQH
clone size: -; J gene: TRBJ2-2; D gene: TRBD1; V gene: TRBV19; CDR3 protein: ASNTGTGGTGELF
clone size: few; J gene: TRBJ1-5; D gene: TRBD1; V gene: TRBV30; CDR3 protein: AWNPAGQGSDQPQH
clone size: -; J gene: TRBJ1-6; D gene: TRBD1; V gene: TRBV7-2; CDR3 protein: ASSDRGSAYNSPLH
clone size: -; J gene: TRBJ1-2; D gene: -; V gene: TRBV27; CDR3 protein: ASSFGEGRSNYGYT
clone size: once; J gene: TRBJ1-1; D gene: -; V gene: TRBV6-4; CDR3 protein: ASRVGPGRDEAF
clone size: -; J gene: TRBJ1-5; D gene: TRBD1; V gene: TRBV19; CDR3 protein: ATVDRGRQPQH
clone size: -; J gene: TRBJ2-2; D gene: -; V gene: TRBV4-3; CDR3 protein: ASSPREAGGNTGELF
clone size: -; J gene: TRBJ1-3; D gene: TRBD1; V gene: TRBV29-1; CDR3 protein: SVQRAGTGGNTIY
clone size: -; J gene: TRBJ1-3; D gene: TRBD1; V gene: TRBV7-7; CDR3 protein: ASSPIDRGAGNTIY
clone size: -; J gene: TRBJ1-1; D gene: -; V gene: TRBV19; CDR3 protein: ASTMTRGTEAF
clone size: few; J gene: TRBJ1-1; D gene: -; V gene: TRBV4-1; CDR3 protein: ASSQDLAGRGEAF
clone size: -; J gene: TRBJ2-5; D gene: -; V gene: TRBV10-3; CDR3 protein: AIGTGRGGQETQY
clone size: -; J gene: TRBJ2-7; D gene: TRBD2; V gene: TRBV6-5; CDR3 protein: ASSYTAGVYEQY
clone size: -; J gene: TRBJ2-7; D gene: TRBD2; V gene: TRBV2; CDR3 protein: ASSELLAGGEQY
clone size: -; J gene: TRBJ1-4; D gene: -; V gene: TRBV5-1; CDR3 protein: ASSPGNNEKLF
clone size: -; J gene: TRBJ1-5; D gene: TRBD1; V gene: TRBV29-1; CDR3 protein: SVATGRPNQPQH
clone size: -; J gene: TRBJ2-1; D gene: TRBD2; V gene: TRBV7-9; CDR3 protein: SSSSVLAGWF
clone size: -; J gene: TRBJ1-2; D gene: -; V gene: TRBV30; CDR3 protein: AWSRREPGGYT
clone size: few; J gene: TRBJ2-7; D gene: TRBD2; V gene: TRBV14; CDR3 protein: ASSAMTSGKIYEQY
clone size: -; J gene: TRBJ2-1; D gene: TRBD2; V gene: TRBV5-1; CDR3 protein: ASDSSGSPLNNEQF
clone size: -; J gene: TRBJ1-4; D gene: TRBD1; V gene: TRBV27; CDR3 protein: ASSGQGARGPNNEKLF
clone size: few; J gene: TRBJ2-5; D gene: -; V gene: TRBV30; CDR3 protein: AWSVRGGETQY
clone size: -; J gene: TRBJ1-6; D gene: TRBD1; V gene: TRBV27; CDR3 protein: ASSFLRGLGSPLH
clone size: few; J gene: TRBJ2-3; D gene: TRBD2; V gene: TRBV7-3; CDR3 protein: ASSHGTGGVDTQY
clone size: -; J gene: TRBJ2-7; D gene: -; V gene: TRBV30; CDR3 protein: AWSLNTGSSSYEQY
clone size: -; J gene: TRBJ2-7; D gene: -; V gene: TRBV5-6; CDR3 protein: ASSDSPYEQY
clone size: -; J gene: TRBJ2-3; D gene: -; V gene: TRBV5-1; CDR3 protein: ASSLASALDTQY
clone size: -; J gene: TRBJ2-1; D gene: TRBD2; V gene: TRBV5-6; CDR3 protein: ASSLLTSGNEQF
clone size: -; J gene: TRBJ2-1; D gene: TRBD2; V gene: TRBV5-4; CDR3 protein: ASSLGSGRTSEQF
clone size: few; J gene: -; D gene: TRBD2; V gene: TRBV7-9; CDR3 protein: ASSHRTSGPYEQY
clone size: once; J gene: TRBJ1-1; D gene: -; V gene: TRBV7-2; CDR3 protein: ASSFRSTEAF
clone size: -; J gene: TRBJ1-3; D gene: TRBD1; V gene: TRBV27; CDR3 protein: ASSPDRPSSGNTIY
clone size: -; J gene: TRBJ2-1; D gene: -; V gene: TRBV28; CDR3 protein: ASTDYPSSYNEQF
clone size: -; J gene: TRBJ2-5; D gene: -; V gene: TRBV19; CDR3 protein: ASSITGETQY